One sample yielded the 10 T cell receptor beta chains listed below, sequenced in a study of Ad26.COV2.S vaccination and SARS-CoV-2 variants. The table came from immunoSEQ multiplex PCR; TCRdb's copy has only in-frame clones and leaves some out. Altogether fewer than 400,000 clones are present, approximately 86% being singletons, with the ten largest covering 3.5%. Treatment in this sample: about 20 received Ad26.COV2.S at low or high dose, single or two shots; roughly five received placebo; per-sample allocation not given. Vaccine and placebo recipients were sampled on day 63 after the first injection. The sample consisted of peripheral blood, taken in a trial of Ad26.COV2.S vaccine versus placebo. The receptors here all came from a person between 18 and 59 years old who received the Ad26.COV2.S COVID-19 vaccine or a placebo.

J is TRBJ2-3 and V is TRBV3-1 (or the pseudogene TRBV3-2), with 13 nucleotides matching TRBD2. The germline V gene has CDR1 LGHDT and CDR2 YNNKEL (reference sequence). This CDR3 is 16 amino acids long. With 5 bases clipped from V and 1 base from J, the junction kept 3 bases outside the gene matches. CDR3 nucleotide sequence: TGTGCCAGCAGCACCGGGACTAGCGGGGGCACAGATACGCAGTATTTT. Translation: CASSTGTSGGTDTQYF.

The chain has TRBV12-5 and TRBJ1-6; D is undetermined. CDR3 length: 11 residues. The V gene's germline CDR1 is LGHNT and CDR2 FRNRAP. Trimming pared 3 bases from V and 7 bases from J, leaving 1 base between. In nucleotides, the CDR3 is TGTGCTAGTGGTTTCAATTCACCCCTCCACTTT. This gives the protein CASGFNSPLHF.

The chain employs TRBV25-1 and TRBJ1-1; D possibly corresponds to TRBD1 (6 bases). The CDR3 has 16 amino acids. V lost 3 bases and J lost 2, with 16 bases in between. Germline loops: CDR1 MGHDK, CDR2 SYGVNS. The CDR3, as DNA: TGTGCCAGCAGTGAGGCGCCAGAGGGGGGAAACACTGAAGCTTTCTTT. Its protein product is CASSEAPEGGNTEAFF.

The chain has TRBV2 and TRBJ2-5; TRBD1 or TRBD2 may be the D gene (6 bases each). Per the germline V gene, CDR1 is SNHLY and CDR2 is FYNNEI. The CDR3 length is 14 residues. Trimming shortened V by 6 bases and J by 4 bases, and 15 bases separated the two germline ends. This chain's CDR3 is CASRRDWGRETQYF. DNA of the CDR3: TGTGCCAGCAGGAGGGACTGGGGGCGAGAGACCCAGTACTTC. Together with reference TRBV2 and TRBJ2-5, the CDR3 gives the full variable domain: EPEVTQTPSHQVTQMGQEVILRCVPISNHLYFYWYRQILGQKVEFLVSFYNNEISEKSEIFDDQFSVERPDGSNFTLKIRSTKLEDSAMYFCASRRDWGRETQYFGPGTRLLVL.

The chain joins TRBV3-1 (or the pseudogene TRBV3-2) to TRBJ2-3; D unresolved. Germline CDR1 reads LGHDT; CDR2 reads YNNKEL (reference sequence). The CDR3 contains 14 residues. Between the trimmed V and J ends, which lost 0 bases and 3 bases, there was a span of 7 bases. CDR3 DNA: TGTGCCAGCAGCCAAGATACAGAGACAGATACGCAGTATTTT. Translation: CASSQDTETDTQYF.

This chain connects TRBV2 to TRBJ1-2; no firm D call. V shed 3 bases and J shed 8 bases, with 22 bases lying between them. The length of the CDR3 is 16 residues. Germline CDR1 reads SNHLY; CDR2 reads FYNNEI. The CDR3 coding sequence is TGTGCCAGCAGTGATTCGGGCAGCACGGAAGAGGAGGGCTACACCTTC. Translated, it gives CASSDSGSTEEEGYTF.

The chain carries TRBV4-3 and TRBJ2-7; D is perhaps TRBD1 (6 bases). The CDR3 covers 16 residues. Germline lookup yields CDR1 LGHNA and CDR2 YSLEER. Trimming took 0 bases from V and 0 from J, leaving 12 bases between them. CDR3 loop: CASSQDATGLSYEQYF. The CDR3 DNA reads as TGCGCCAGCAGCCAAGATGCGACAGGCCTCTCCTACGAGCAGTACTTC.

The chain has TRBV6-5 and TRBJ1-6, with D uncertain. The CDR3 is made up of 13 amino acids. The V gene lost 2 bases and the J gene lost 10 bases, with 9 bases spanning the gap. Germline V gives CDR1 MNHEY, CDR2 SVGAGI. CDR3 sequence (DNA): TGTGCCAGCAGTTACGACTTGAACTCACCCCTCCACTTT. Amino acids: CASSYDLNSPLHF.

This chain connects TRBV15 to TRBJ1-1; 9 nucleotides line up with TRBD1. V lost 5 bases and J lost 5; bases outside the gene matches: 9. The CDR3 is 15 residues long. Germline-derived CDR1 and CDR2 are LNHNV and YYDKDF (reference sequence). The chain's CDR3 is CATSRDREDGTEAFF. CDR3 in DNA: TGTGCCACCAGCCGGGACAGGGAAGATGGAACTGAAGCTTTCTTT.

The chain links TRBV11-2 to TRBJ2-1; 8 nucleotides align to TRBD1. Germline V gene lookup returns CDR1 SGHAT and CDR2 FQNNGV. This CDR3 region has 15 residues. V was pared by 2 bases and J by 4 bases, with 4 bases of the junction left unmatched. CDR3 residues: CASSLSTGGYNEQFF. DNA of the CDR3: TGTGCCAGCAGCTTATCAACAGGGGGTTACAATGAGCAGTTCTTC.